The sequence of this T cell receptor (beta chain) was determined in a study of early T cells in non-severe SARS-CoV-2 infection. About the research overall: Unpaired chains resulted from sequencing bulk RNA of unsorted whole blood. Study results and limitations: Matching with VDJdb favored anti-spike CD8 responses (missing private and CD4 specificities).

Turning to this clonotype: No antigen is known for it.

The TCR library protocol attached unique molecular identifiers to the individual cDNA molecules. MiXCR was run by TCRdb on the 5' RACE reads, yielding one entry per CDR3 protein. The sample includes fewer than 75,000 distinct CDR3 sequences, about 17% of them seen just once. The V end was cut by 6 bases, the J end by 2 bases, with 10 bases between. CDR3 length: 13 residues. Germline assignment: CDR1 WSHSY and CDR2 SAAADI. The chain recombines TRBV10-2 with TRBJ1-1, with D possibly matching TRBD1 (5 bases). Sequenced here: whole blood, sampled at baseline. The clonotype originates from an adult who was a healthcare worker with PCR-confirmed SARS-CoV-2 infection or an uninfected control (not recorded which). The CDR3 region has the DNA TGCGCCAGCAGATTAAGGGGAAACACTGAAGCTTTCTTT. This gives the protein CASRLRGNTEAFF.